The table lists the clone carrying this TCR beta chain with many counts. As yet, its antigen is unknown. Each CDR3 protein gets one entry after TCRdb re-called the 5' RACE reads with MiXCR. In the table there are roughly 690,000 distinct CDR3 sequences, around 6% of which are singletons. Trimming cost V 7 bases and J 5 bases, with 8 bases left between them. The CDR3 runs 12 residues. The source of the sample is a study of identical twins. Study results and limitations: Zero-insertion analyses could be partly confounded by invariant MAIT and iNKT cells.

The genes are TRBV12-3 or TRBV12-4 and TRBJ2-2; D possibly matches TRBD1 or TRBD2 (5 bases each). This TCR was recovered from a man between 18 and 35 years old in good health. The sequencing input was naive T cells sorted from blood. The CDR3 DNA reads TGTGCCAGCAAGAGGGGTACCGGGGAGCTGTTTTTT. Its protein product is CASKRGTGELFF.